This is a list of T cell receptor beta chains from one sample in a study of shared clonotypes between healthy human individuals. TCRdb's copy holds only in-frame clones and misses some; the assay was immunoSEQ multiplex PCR. The table records under 1 million clones, roughly 96% of them present only once. The sample comprised naive CD8+ T cells sorted from blood. These receptors all stem from a man aged 30 to 39 in good health. The CDR3 runs from the conserved cysteine through the conserved F or W. D genes are given only for firm matches. Size is stated for part of the rows, as once, few or many counts, or as a class when the clone is expanded.

V: TRBV6-5; J: TRBJ2-7; D: -; size: -; DNA: TGTGCCAGCAGTTACTCGGGGGAGGGGGGCGAGCAGTACTTC; CDR3: CASSYSGEGGEQYF
V: TRBV5-4; J: TRBJ2-7; D: -; size: once; DNA: TGTGCCAGCAGCTGGGGCGTCTCCTACGAGCAGTACTTC; CDR3: CASSWGVSYEQYF
V: TRBV10-3; J: TRBJ2-1; D: -; size: -; DNA: TGTGCCATCACGAGCGGCTACAATGAGCAGTTCTTC; CDR3: CAITSGYNEQFF
V: TRBV2; J: TRBJ1-4; D: TRBD1; size: -; DNA: TGTGCCAGCAGTCAGGGTTGGGACAGTGGTGAAAAACTGTTTTTT; CDR3: CASSQGWDSGEKLFF
V: TRBV4-1; J: TRBJ2-7; D: TRBD2; size: -; DNA: TGCGCCAGCAGCCGCCTAGCGGGAGCGGATTACGAGCAGTACTTC; CDR3: CASSRLAGADYEQYF
V: TRBV2; J: TRBJ2-2; D: -; size: -; DNA: TGTGCCAGCAGCAAAATGGGGGCTAGGGAGCTGTTTTTT; CDR3: CASSKMGARELFF
V: TRBV29-1; J: TRBJ1-2; D: TRBD1; size: -; DNA: TGCAGCGTTGACCGACAGGGACCCCTTGGCTACACCTTC; CDR3: CSVDRQGPLGYTF
V: TRBV7-9; J: TRBJ2-7; D: -; size: -; DNA: TGTGCCAGCAGCTTAGGGGGGCTGCCCTACGAGCAGTACTTC; CDR3: CASSLGGLPYEQYF
V: TRBV7-2; J: TRBJ2-7; D: -; size: -; DNA: TGTGCCAGCAGCTTAAGCCCTAATGGGGGGTACGAGCAGTACTTC; CDR3: CASSLSPNGGYEQYF
V: TRBV7-9; J: TRBJ1-5; D: -; size: -; DNA: TGTGCCAGCAGCTACATTGGGGCAGCCCAGCATTTT; CDR3: CASSYIGAAQHF
V: TRBV11-2; J: TRBJ2-1; D: -; size: -; DNA: TGTGCCAGCAGCTTGCAGGGCGTATACAATGAGCAGTTCTTC; CDR3: CASSLQGVYNEQFF
V: TRBV4-1; J: TRBJ1-4; D: -; size: -; DNA: TGCGCCAGCAGCCAAGTAGCGGGAATTAATGAAAAACTGTTTTTT; CDR3: CASSQVAGINEKLFF
V: TRBV5-8; J: TRBJ2-1; D: TRBD2; size: -; DNA: TGTGCCAGCAGCTTGGTGTTTGCGGGAGGGAATGAGCAGTTCTTC; CDR3: CASSLVFAGGNEQFF
V: TRBV28; J: TRBJ1-4; D: -; size: -; DNA: TGTGCCAGCAGTTTAGACCGGGGAGGAACAACTAATGAAAAACTGTTTTTT; CDR3: CASSLDRGGTTNEKLFF
V: TRBV2; J: TRBJ2-1; D: TRBD2; size: -; DNA: TGTGCCAGCAGTGGAAGGCTGAGCGGGAGGGCCGGTGAGCAGTTCTTC; CDR3: CASSGRLSGRAGEQFF
V: TRBV7-2; J: TRBJ1-2; D: TRBD1; size: -; DNA: TGTGCCAGCAGCTTGTCGTCGGGCAACGACAGGGCCAATGGCTACACCTTC; CDR3: CASSLSSGNDRANGYTF
V: TRBV13; J: TRBJ2-1; D: -; size: -; DNA: TGTGCCAGCAGCCCTGGGGGAGATTTAAATGAGCAGTTCTTC; CDR3: CASSPGGDLNEQFF
V: TRBV6-5; J: TRBJ2-7; D: TRBD1; size: -; DNA: TGTGCCAGCAGCTGGGGACAGGGGGCCTACGAGCAGTACTTC; CDR3: CASSWGQGAYEQYF
V: TRBV4-1; J: TRBJ2-7; D: TRBD2; size: -; DNA: TGCGCCAGCAGCCCAGTCGGAGCGGGAGGGCCTTACGAGCAGTACTTC; CDR3: CASSPVGAGGPYEQYF
V: TRBV6-5; J: TRBJ2-5; D: -; size: -; DNA: TGTGCCAGCAGTTACTCGCCGGGTTTGGTAGAGACCCAGTACTTC; CDR3: CASSYSPGLVETQYF
V: TRBV7-6; J: TRBJ2-7; D: TRBD1; size: -; DNA: TGTGCCAGCAGCTTAGAAAAGACAGGGTCGGGTCCTACCTACGAGCAGTACTTC; CDR3: CASSLEKTGSGPTYEQYF
V: TRBV6-5; J: TRBJ2-3; D: TRBD1; size: -; DNA: TGTGCCAGCAGCCCGGACAGGTTCACAGATACGCAGTATTTT; CDR3: CASSPDRFTDTQYF